This TCR beta chain derives from a study of blood T cell repertoires in COVID-19. Whole-study context: Collection of acute and convalescent COVID-19 samples took place in the United States, Italy and Spain. PBMCs, B-cell-depleted T cells, or T cells provided the cDNA or gDNA that made up the material.

Participants were aged about 18 to 89 years, lived in over 20 US areas, and enrolled virtually. Two negative PCRs, clearance, or symptom resolution had been documented for recovered Cohort 3 donors. The CDR3 has 11 residues. Per the germline V gene, CDR1 is DFQATT and CDR2 is SNEGSKA (reference sequence). Trimming shortened V by 5 bases and J by 2 bases, and 6 bases separated the two germline ends. TCRdb's copy holds only in-frame clones and misses some; the assay was immunoSEQ multiplex PCR. Here the sample spans hundreds of thousands of clones, approximately 89% being singletons. The chain combines TRBV20-1 with TRBJ2-5, with D unresolved. The source of this sequence is a woman aged 40 to 49 who had recovered from COVID-19. The specimen was PBMCs or T cells enriched from blood (not recorded which). CDR3 in amino acids: CSALDQETQYF. CDR3 sequence (DNA): TGCAGTGCTCTAGATCAAGAGACCCAGTACTTC.